This TCR beta chain came from a study of blood T cell repertoires in COVID-19. Whole-study context: Italy, Spain and the United States were the sources of the convalescent and acute COVID-19 samples. Nucleic acid was either cDNA or gDNA, and it came from T cells, B-cell-depleted T cells, or PBMCs.

Per the original data handling: Amplification from reference gene primers served as the basis for estimated nucleated cell counts. TCRdb's table, derived via immunoSEQ multiplex PCR, lists solely in-frame clones and lacks some. D and trimming were read from the DNA, whereas the V and J calls and clone size are those reported in that table. The data hold some 250,000 clones, with more than 75% observed a single time. This clone was seen just once. This receptor was identified in a woman in her sixties with active or convalescent COVID-19. The sequencing input was peripheral blood.

For the CDR3, the DNA is TGTGCCAGTATTCCCTCTGACAGGGTATTAGCTTTCTTT. Translated, it gives CASIPSDRVLAFF. The chain combines TRBV19 with TRBJ1-1, with 7 bases identical to TRBD1. From germline, CDR1 is LNHDA and CDR2 SQIVND (reference sequence). V shed 7 bases, J shed 10 bases, and the junction held 12 bases outside the gene matches. The CDR3 consists of 13 residues.